The entry below gives a single TCR beta chain sequence along with its context. This specimen belongs to a study of blood T cell repertoires in COVID-19. The repertoire was sequenced with immunoSEQ multiplex PCR; TCRdb's copy has only in-frame clones and lacks some. Of about 370,000 clones listed, 80% to 90% are singletons. Trimming removed 6 bases from V and 0 bases from J, with 8 bases in between. CDR1 and CDR2 (germline): SNHLY, FYNNEI. The CDR3 runs to 14 residues. Cohorts were determined from participant-reported clinical history. The receptor comes from a man between 18 and 35 years old who had recovered from COVID-19. The material sequenced was PBMCs or T cells enriched from blood (not recorded which). The chain is built from TRBV2 and TRBJ1-4; no clear D gene. CDR3 nucleotide sequence: TGTGCCAGCAGAGCAAGTGCAACTAATGAAAAACTGTTTTTT. Amino acid sequence: CASRASATNEKLFF.